The 15 T cell receptor beta chains in this list originate from one sample, sequenced in a study of radiation and T cells in renal cell carcinoma. Profiled with immunoSEQ multiplex PCR; TCRdb holds only in-frame clones, not every one. The table lists roughly 100,000 clones, 75% to 90% of them singletons. Time point denoted: baseline pretreatment blood. As for treatment: 15 Gy SBRT to primary tumor, nephrectomy 4 weeks later. The sequencing used blood, collected from a patient whose treatment included radiotherapy and nephrectomy. These receptors were taken from a man aged 50-60 years with renal cell carcinoma.

This clone was observed a handful of times. This sequence joins TRBV7-6 and TRBJ2-7, with D perhaps TRBD1 or TRBD2 (5 bases each). Germline values: CDR1 SGHVS, CDR2 FNYEAQ. Trimming removed 4 bases at V and 0 bases at J, with 19 bases between. This CDR3 contains 17 residues. In nucleotides, the CDR3 is TGTGCCAGCAGCTCGGGACCCTCGGAGCGCCCCTCCTACGAGCAGTACTTC. As protein: CASSSGPSERPSYEQYF. Together with reference TRBV7-6 and TRBJ2-7, the CDR3 gives the full variable domain: GAGVSQSPRYKVTKRGQDVALRCDPISGHVSLYWYRQALGQGPEFLTYFNYEAQQDKSGLPNDRFSAERPEGSISTLTIQRTEQRDSAMYRCASSSGPSERPSYEQYFGPGTRLTVT.

The chain couples TRBV5-3 to TRBJ1-2; D not certain. Being an ORF, TRBV5-3 has a function that is uncertain. This CDR3 region has 17 residues. Deletions cut 3 bases from V and 7 bases from J, with 25 bases between. CDR3: CARSWIGIPSKSRGYTF. In nucleotides, the CDR3 is TGTGCCAGAAGCTGGATCGGGATCCCATCAAAGAGCCGTGGCTACACCTTC.

The V and J genes are TRBV11-2 and TRBJ2-2; 7 positions match TRBD2. V was clipped by 2 bases and J by 4 bases; unmatched bases: 10. The CDR3 contains 17 residues. The germline V gene encodes CDR1 SGHAT and CDR2 FQNNGV. This CDR3 is CASSLLRGRAATGELFF. The CDR3 DNA follows: TGTGCCAGCAGCTTACTCCGTGGGAGGGCCGCCACCGGGGAGCTGTTTTTT.

This clone was counted only a few times. This chain connects TRBV6-6 to TRBJ2-5; D is perhaps TRBD2 (5 bases). Germline CDR1 MNHNY, CDR2 SVGAGI (reference sequence). There are 13 residues in the CDR3. V dropped 2 bases and J dropped 3 bases, with 7 bases sitting between them. CDR3 amino acids: CASSYGREETQYF. CDR3 coding DNA: TGTGCCAGCAGTTACGGGCGGGAAGAGACCCAGTACTTC.

The V and J genes are TRBV6-5 and TRBJ1-3; D is undetermined. The CDR3 sequence is 14 residues long. V lost 6 bases and J 3 bases, leaving 12 bases between the germline ends. Germline-derived CDR1 and CDR2 are MNHEY and SVGAGI. CDR3 nucleotides: TGTGCCAGCAGCCTCCTGGGCGTTGGAAACACCATATATTTT. Translated: CASSLLGVGNTIYF.

CDR3 nucleotide sequence: TGTGCCAGACGGAGAAGGGACTGCCAAGAGACCCAGTACTTC. Translation: CARRRRDCQETQYF. The rearrangement uses TRBV9 and TRBJ2-5; possibly TRBD2 for D (6 bases). CDR1 and CDR2 (germline): SGDLS, YYNGEE. The V gene lost 8 bases and the J gene lost 1 base, with 15 bases spanning the gap. This CDR3 is built from 14 residues.

This chain links TRBV2 with TRBJ1-1; a possible D gene is TRBD1 (6 bases). The ends were cut back, 6 bases at V and 1 base at J, with 12 bases in the middle. The CDR3 runs to 14 residues. In germline, CDR1 is SNHLY, CDR2 FYNNEI. CDR3 protein: CASRGLTGNTEAFF. In nucleotides, the CDR3 is TGTGCCAGCAGAGGTCTGACAGGGAACACTGAAGCTTTCTTT. Filled out from reference TRBV2 and TRBJ1-1, the complete variable domain reads EPEVTQTPSHQVTQMGQEVILRCVPISNHLYFYWYRQILGQKVEFLVSFYNNEISEKSEIFDDQFSVERPDGSNFTLKIRSTKLEDSAMYFCASRGLTGNTEAFFGQGTRLTVV.

The rearrangement joins TRBV2 to TRBJ2-2, with D hard to call. Trimming pared 7 bases from V and 6 bases from J, leaving 15 bases between. The CDR3 runs to 14 residues. The germline V gene has CDR1 SNHLY and CDR2 FYNNEI. The CDR3 is CASTLGKPAGELFF. The DNA for the CDR3 is TGTGCCAGCACGTTGGGGAAGCCGGCCGGGGAGCTGTTTTTT.

The CDR3, as DNA: TGTGCCATCAGTGAGTCGGCAGGGGCAGATACGCAGTATTTT. It specifies CAISESAGADTQYF. The rearrangement joins TRBV10-3 to TRBJ2-3; a possible D gene is TRBD1 (6 bases). Germline loops: CDR1 ENHRY, CDR2 SYGVKD. V lost 0 bases to trimming and J lost 4 bases, with 8 bases between them. This CDR3 comprises 14 residues.

J is TRBJ1-1 and V is TRBV2; D is unresolved. Germline V lookup: CDR1 SNHLY, CDR2 FYNNEI. V was cut by 7 bases and J by 1 base, with 10 bases left in between. The CDR3 spans 13 residues. The CDR3 DNA reads as TGTGCCAGCACAGGCAGACCGAACACTGAAGCTTTCTTT. This gives the protein CASTGRPNTEAFF.

The rearrangement links TRBV5-1 to TRBJ1-1; D not resolved. Germline values: CDR1 SGHRS, CDR2 YFSETQ. Trimming cost V 0 bases and J 3 bases, with 12 bases left between them. This CDR3 spans 15 amino acids. The CDR3 sequence: CASSLEAPNYTEAFF. DNA for the CDR3: TGCGCCAGCAGCTTGGAAGCACCGAACTACACTGAAGCTTTCTTT.

The chain recombines TRBV5-7 with TRBJ2-2, with TRBD1 identical over 8 bases. TRBV5-7 belongs to the ORF category, with a function that is uncertain. V gave up 4 bases and J gave up 4 bases; unmatched junction bases: 9. The CDR3 is 16 residues long. CDR3 sequence: CASSREDRARTGELFF. CDR3 in DNA: TGTGCCAGCAGCCGAGAGGACAGGGCGCGCACCGGGGAGCTGTTTTTT.

In this sample, this clone turned up a few times. J is TRBJ1-1 and V is TRBV18; a weak D match, TRBD1 (6 bases). CDR1 and CDR2 from the germline V gene are KGHSH and LQKENI. V was cut by 0 bases and J by 1 base, with 12 bases left in between. There are 16 residues in the CDR3. Here the CDR3 reads CASSPPAGAGNTEAFF. The CDR3 DNA is TGTGCCAGCTCACCACCGGCAGGGGCTGGGAACACTGAAGCTTTCTTT.

The V call is TRBV2, the J call TRBJ2-1, with D possibly TRBD2 on 6 matching bases. Germline CDR1 and CDR2: SNHLY and FYNNEI. The CDR3 loop spans 16 amino acids. Trimming took 6 bases from V and 4 from J, leaving 19 bases between them. The CDR3 reads CASREQARGSYNEQFF. The CDR3 DNA sequence: TGTGCCAGCAGGGAACAGGCTCGGGGGTCGTACAATGAGCAGTTCTTC.

This clone was seen only once. V gene TRBV30 combines with J gene TRBJ2-1; 13 nucleotides agree with TRBD2. The CDR3 sequence is 18 residues long. The germline V gene encodes CDR1 GTSNPN and CDR2 SVGIG (reference sequence). V shed 0 bases and J 1 base; nucleotides not matched to a gene: 6. The DNA of the CDR3 is TGTGCCTGGAGTGTACTAGGACTAGCGGGAGTTTCCTACAATGAGCAGTTCTTC. The encoded protein is CAWSVLGLAGVSYNEQFF.